This TCR beta chain comes out of a study of T cell changes during pregnancy in multiple sclerosis. The germline V gene encodes CDR1 SGHAT and CDR2 FQDESV (reference sequence). This CDR3 is 16 amino acids long. Trimming removed 1 base from V and 1 base from J, with 10 bases in between. Assay used: immunoSEQ multiplex PCR; TCRdb lists only in-frame clones, some missing. This table holds approximately 110,000 clones, roughly 90% found once. This chain uses TRBV11-1 with TRBJ2-2; D remains unclear. The source is a female donor with multiple sclerosis, enrolled in a pregnancy study. Sequencing was performed on peripheral blood, taken after pregnancy. The CDR3: CASSLVRYQNTGELFF. The CDR3, as DNA: TGTGCCAGCAGCTTAGTGCGCTATCAGAACACCGGGGAGCTGTTTTTT.